The 28 T cell receptor beta chains below were found in one sample sequenced in a study of beta chain features in type 1 diabetes. Reverse transcription of all isolated RNA meant that expressed TCRB transcripts were sequenced. The table came from immunoSEQ multiplex PCR; TCRdb's copy has only in-frame clones and leaves some out. Among some 150,000 clones listed, 40% to 55% were seen once. Sequencing was performed on Tregs from blood. The receptors stem from a man aged 18 to 29 in good health.

The V call is TRBV6-5, the J call TRBJ1-1, with 10 bases aligning to TRBD1. Germline loops: CDR1 MNHEY, CDR2 SVGAGI. The J segment lost 4 bases and the V segment lost 4 bases, leaving 6 bases of the junction unmatched. The CDR3 is made up of 15 amino acids. CDR3 residues: CASSSGQGGPTEAFF. The CDR3 bases are TGTGCCAGCAGTTCCGGACAGGGGGGTCCCACTGAAGCTTTCTTT.

V usage is TRBV30 and J usage is TRBJ2-5, with no clear D. Per germline, CDR1 GTSNPN and CDR2 SVGIG (reference sequence). Between the trimmed V and J ends, which lost 6 bases and 1 base, there was a span of 6 bases. The CDR3 covers 11 residues. CDR3 protein: CACKIQETQYF. CDR3 nucleotide sequence: TGTGCCTGCAAAATCCAAGAGACCCAGTACTTC. Drawing the rest from reference TRBV30 and TRBJ2-5, the complete variable domain is SQTIHQWPATLVQPVGSPLSLECTVEGTSNPNLYWYRQAAGRGLQLLFYSVGIGQISSEVPQNLSASRPQDRQFILSSKKLLLSDSGFYLCACKIQETQYFGPGTRLLVL.

J is TRBJ1-5 and V is TRBV10-3, with 8 bases aligning to TRBD1. The CDR3 contains 17 residues. CDR1 and CDR2 (germline): ENHRY, SYGVKD. The V gene end was trimmed by 6 bases and the J gene end by 0 bases; junction bases not matched to a gene: 10. CDR3: CAISDRQGLGSNQPQHF. The DNA for the CDR3 is TGTGCCATCAGCGACCGACAGGGGCTAGGTAGCAATCAGCCCCAGCATTTT.

The rearrangement links TRBV25-1 to TRBJ2-7; 8 bases fit TRBD1. The CDR3 length is 14 residues. Germline CDR1 is MGHDK and CDR2 is SYGVNS. Germline trimming cut 3 bases from V and 4 bases from J; bases unmatched to any gene: 5. The CDR3 sequence is CASSESGGRYEQYF. The CDR3 nucleotides read TGTGCCAGCAGTGAGTCAGGGGGCAGGTACGAGCAGTACTTC.

J is TRBJ2-2 and V is TRBV28, with 9 nucleotides matching TRBD2. CDR3 size: 19 residues. Germline CDR1 is MDHEN and CDR2 is SYDVKM. Trimming cost V 3 bases and J 2 bases; bases outside gene matches: 13. In nucleotides, the CDR3 is TGTGCCAGCAGTTTTAAGAAGCGGGAGGCCCTTTTAAACACCGGGGAGCTGTTTTTT. It translates to CASSFKKREALLNTGELFF.

The chain couples TRBV6-4 to TRBJ2-2; the match to TRBD1 covers 7 bases. Germline CDR1 MRHNA, CDR2 SNTAGT. This CDR3 is 14 amino acids long. The V gene end was trimmed by 6 bases and the J gene end by 3 bases; junction bases not matched to a gene: 4. Here the CDR3 DNA reads TGTGCCAGCAGCCGGGACAGAGACACCGGGGAGCTGTTTTTT. This codes for CASSRDRDTGELFF.

V is TRBV7-9 and J is TRBJ2-1; TRBD1 agrees at 8 bases. The CDR3 loop spans 14 amino acids. V lost 7 bases, J lost 5 bases, and 7 bases stayed unmatched. Germline lookup yields CDR1 SEHNR and CDR2 FQNEAQ (reference sequence). The CDR3 DNA is TGTGCCAGCAACCTTTTGACAGGGGACAATGAGCAGTTCTTC. The encoded protein is CASNLLTGDNEQFF.

V gene TRBV7-9 combines with J gene TRBJ2-7; 7 bases map to TRBD2. The junction had 11 bases not matched to a gene; V was cut back by 5 bases and J by 1 base. CDR1 is SEHNR and CDR2 is FQNEAQ in the germline V gene (reference sequence). This CDR3 is 16 amino acids long. In nucleotides, the CDR3 is TGTGCCAGCAGCCTACTAGCGCGGACCGATTCCTACGAGCAGTACTTC. This gives the protein CASSLLARTDSYEQYF.

This clone was detected once. This chain links TRBV7-9 with TRBJ2-5; TRBD1 agrees at 7 bases. From germline, CDR1 is SEHNR and CDR2 FQNEAQ (reference sequence). The length of the CDR3 is 12 residues. The ends lost 4 bases at V and 5 bases at J; junction bases unmatched: 1. The CDR3 nucleotides are TGTGCCAGCAGCTCGACAGGGGAGACCCAGTACTTC. Its protein product is CASSSTGETQYF.

This clone has only a few counts. The chain carries TRBV10-3 and TRBJ2-7; 8 bases agree with TRBD2. V lost 7 bases to trimming and J lost 3 bases; unmatched junction nucleotides: 8. The CDR3 sequence is 14 residues long. From germline, CDR1 is ENHRY and CDR2 SYGVKD. The CDR3 DNA follows: TGTGCCATCACCACTAGCGGCCCCTTCTACGAGCAGTACTTC. This gives the protein CAITTSGPFYEQYF.

V is TRBV5-1 and J is TRBJ1-2; TRBD1 is a possible D gene (6 bases). Trimming pared 2 bases from V and 0 bases from J, leaving 8 bases between. The CDR3 contains 14 residues. Germline V gives CDR1 SGHRS, CDR2 YFSETQ. CDR3 in DNA: TGCGCCAGCAGCTTAGAGGGGGCTAACTATGGCTACACCTTC. Amino acids: CASSLEGANYGYTF.

The chain combines TRBV5-4 with TRBJ2-5; D is uncertain. The ends were cut back, 1 base at V and 2 bases at J, with 12 bases in the middle. CDR3 length: 15 residues. Germline V gives CDR1 SGHNT, CDR2 YYREEE (reference sequence). DNA for the CDR3: TGTGCCAGCAGCTTGAGGCGTGGGCAGCAAGAGACCCAGTACTTC. Its protein is CASSLRRGQQETQYF.

This chain links TRBV30 with TRBJ2-5, with D unresolved. TRBJ2-7 matches the DNA end more closely, so the J call is doubtful. Germline CDR1 and CDR2: GTSNPN and SVGIG (reference sequence). The CDR3 sequence is 14 residues long. For the CDR3, the DNA is TGTGCCTGGGCGGTTAAGAGGTCCTATTACGAGCAGTACTTC. This translates into CAWAVKRSYYEQYF.

The chain has TRBV27 and TRBJ1-2, with 7 bases aligning to TRBD1. The CDR3 is 15 amino acids. The V segment lost 6 bases and the J segment 7 bases; nucleotides outside the gene matches: 14. Germline V lookup: CDR1 MNHEY, CDR2 SMNVEV (reference sequence). The CDR3 protein is CASRGLTTGPFGYTF. CDR3 in DNA: TGTGCCAGCAGAGGACTGACGACAGGGCCGTTTGGCTACACCTTC.

This chain uses TRBV21-1 with TRBJ1-1; the D call of TRBD1 is as the table states it, not checked on the DNA. TRBV21-1 is described as a pseudogene. The CDR3 length is 16 residues. The DNA of the CDR3 is TGTGCCAGCAGCAAAATCCGACAGGTCTGGAACACTGAAGCTTTCTTT. Translated, it gives CASSKIRQVWNTEAFF.

There are a few counts of this clone. J is TRBJ1-5 and V is TRBV4-2, with no clear D. This CDR3 has 13 amino acids. Trimming stripped 0 bases from V and 7 bases from J, with 7 bases between. The germline CDR1 and CDR2 sequences are LGHNA and YNFKEQ. The CDR3, as DNA: TGTGCCAGCAGCCAAGAGCACGGGCAGCCCCAGCATTTT. Residues: CASSQEHGQPQHF.

The genes are TRBV7-2 and TRBJ2-7; D gene unclear. Looked up from germline, CDR1 is SGHTA and CDR2 is FQGNSA. The V end was cut by 0 bases, the J end by 4 bases, with 7 bases between. The CDR3 covers 13 residues. The CDR3 sequence: CASSLANGYEQYF. The CDR3 DNA reads as TGTGCCAGCAGCTTAGCGAACGGGTACGAGCAGTACTTC. The full variable domain, its missing parts supplied by reference TRBV7-2 and TRBJ2-7, is GAGVSQSPSNKVTEKGKDVELRCDPISGHTALYWYRQSLGQGLEFLIYFQGNSAPDKSGLPSDRFSAERTGGSVSTLTIQRTQQEDSAVYLCASSLANGYEQYFGPGTRLTVT.

The chain joins TRBV6-5 to TRBJ1-5; weak D call: TRBD1 (6 bases). The CDR3 extends over 12 amino acids. CDR1 and CDR2 from the germline V gene are MNHEY and SVGAGI. Trimming stripped 10 bases from V and 7 bases from J, with 14 bases between. The CDR3 loop is CATGQGRQPQHF. In nucleotides, the CDR3 is TGTGCCACCGGGCAGGGGAGACAGCCCCAGCATTTT.

The chain employs TRBV5-1 and TRBJ2-3, with TRBD2 as a possible D gene (5 bases). The CDR3 is made up of 14 amino acids. The germline gives CDR1 SGHRS, CDR2 YFSETQ. The V gene lost 0 bases and the J gene lost 2 bases, with 7 bases spanning the gap. The CDR3 is CASSLGLATDTQYF. The CDR3 DNA reads as TGCGCCAGCAGCTTGGGTCTAGCCACAGATACGCAGTATTTT.

The chain has TRBV5-1 and TRBJ1-3; possible D gene TRBD1, 5 bases. The CDR3 runs to 15 residues. Looked up from germline, CDR1 is SGHRS and CDR2 is YFSETQ. Trimming shortened V by 7 bases and J by 0 bases, and 14 bases separated the two germline ends. CDR3 DNA sequence: TGCGCCAGCTCCTCGACAGCAAGCTCTGGAAACACCATATATTTT. It is translated as CASSSTASSGNTIYF.

The sample holds a few counts of this clone. The chain is built from TRBV30 and TRBJ2-7; 8 bases agree with TRBD1. J gave up 12 bases and V 8 bases, and 12 bases lay outside the gene matches. Germline V gene sequence: CDR1 GTSNPN, CDR2 SVGIG (reference sequence). The CDR3 length is 11 residues. CDR3 DNA: TGTGCCGGGAAGGTTGACAGGGGACCGTACTTC. It codes for CAGKVDRGPYF.

The V call is TRBV18, the J call TRBJ2-1; 12 bases line up with TRBD2. CDR1 is KGHSH, CDR2 LQKENI, per germline. The CDR3 spans 17 residues. Trimming cost V 1 base and J 4 bases; bases outside gene matches: 5. The CDR3 sequence is CASSPHRLAGEYNEQFF. In DNA, the CDR3 is TGTGCCAGCTCACCACACAGACTAGCGGGGGAATACAATGAGCAGTTCTTC.

The chain uses TRBV18 and TRBJ2-5, with 8 bases lining up with TRBD1. The germline gives CDR1 KGHSH, CDR2 LQKENI. This CDR3 has 17 amino acids. V was pared by 2 bases and J by 5 bases, with 13 bases of the junction left unmatched. The CDR3 DNA reads TGTGCCAGCTCACCAGGCGGACAGGGTCGTCTCCGGGAGACCCAGTACTTC. Translating gives CASSPGGQGRLRETQYF.

The V call is TRBV28, the J call TRBJ1-2, with 8 bases that match TRBD1. Unmatched junction bases numbered 14, after V lost 7 bases and J lost 4 bases. Germline V gives CDR1 MDHEN, CDR2 SYDVKM. CDR3 length: 16 amino acids. The chain's CDR3 is CASTDTSRGLGYGYTF. The CDR3 DNA is TGTGCCAGCACCGACACCTCCAGGGGGCTCGGCTATGGCTACACCTTC.

The genes are TRBV4-3 and TRBJ1-4; TRBD1 matches 12 bases. The CDR3 spans 20 residues. Germline V lookup: CDR1 LGHNA, CDR2 YSLEER. Losses at the gene ends were 4 bases for V and 0 bases for J; bases not matched to a gene: 12. CDR3 sequence: CASSRRRDRGLVSTNEKLFF. CDR3 DNA sequence: TGCGCCAGCAGCCGCCGCCGGGACAGGGGGCTGGTATCAACTAATGAAAAACTGTTTTTT.

V and J are TRBV6-6 and TRBJ2-7; TRBD1 is a possible D gene (5 bases). The CDR3 covers 15 residues. V was shortened by 7 bases and J by 3 bases, with 19 bases between the two germline ends. From germline, CDR1 is MNHNY and CDR2 SVGAGI (reference sequence). CDR3 sequence (DNA): TGTGCCAGCAAGGCCCTCCAGGGTTGGGGCTACGAGCAGTACTTC. It is translated as CASKALQGWGYEQYF.

V is TRBV19 and J is TRBJ1-4; the D gene is possibly TRBD1 (6 bases). Between the trimmed V and J ends, which lost 3 bases and 6 bases, there was a span of 20 bases. This CDR3 is 17 amino acids long. Looked up from germline, CDR1 is LNHDA and CDR2 is SQIVND (reference sequence). DNA of the CDR3: TGTGCCAGTAGTATTTTCATGCGTGGGACATCGCATGAAAAACTGTTTTTT. It yields the protein CASSIFMRGTSHEKLFF.

The V gene is TRBV7-8, the J gene TRBJ2-7; 10 bases are a match to TRBD1. This CDR3 region has 18 residues. Per the germline V gene, CDR1 is SGHVS and CDR2 is FQNEAQ. V lost 3 bases and J lost 1; bases outside the gene matches: 12. The CDR3 region is CASSFQALGQGVSYEQYF. DNA for the CDR3: TGTGCCAGCAGCTTCCAGGCCTTAGGACAGGGGGTATCCTACGAGCAGTACTTC.